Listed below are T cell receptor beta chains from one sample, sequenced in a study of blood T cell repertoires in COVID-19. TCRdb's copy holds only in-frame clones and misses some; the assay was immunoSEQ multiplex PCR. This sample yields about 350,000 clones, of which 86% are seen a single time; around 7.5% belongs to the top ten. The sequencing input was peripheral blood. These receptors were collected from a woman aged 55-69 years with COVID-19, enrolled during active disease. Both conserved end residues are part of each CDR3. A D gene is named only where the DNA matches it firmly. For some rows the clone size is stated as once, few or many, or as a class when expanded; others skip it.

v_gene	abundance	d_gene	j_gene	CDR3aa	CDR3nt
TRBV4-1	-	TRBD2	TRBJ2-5	CASSQDELAGGQETQYF	TGCGCCAGCAGCCAAGATGAACTAGCGGGGGGCCAAGAGACCCAGTACTTC
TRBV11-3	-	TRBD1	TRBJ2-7	CASSFIFGTGDAYEQYF	TGTGCCAGCAGCTTCATCTTTGGGACAGGGGATGCCTACGAGCAGTACTTC
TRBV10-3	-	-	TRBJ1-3	CAIRIGGDSGNTIYF	TGTGCCATACGGATAGGGGGGGACTCTGGAAACACCATATATTTT
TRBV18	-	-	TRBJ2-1	CASSPPIRGKDYNEQFF	TGTGCCAGCTCACCACCGATCAGGGGAAAGGATTACAATGAGCAGTTCTTC
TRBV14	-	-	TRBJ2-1	CASSQSPYEQFF	TGTGCCAGCAGCCAATCCCCCTATGAGCAGTTCTTC
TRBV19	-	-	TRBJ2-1	CASRLDNEQFF	TGTGCCAGTAGACTAGACAATGAGCAGTTCTTC
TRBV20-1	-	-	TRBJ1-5	CSAGADPGGNQPQHF	TGCAGTGCTGGTGCAGACCCGGGGGGCAATCAGCCCCAGCATTTT
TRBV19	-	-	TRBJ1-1	CASTNTGQTEAFF	TGTGCCAGTACCAATACAGGGCAAACTGAAGCTTTCTTT
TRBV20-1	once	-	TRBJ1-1	CSASMPGGRMNTEAFF	TGCAGTGCTAGTATGCCGGGGGGACGGATGAACACTGAAGCTTTCTTT
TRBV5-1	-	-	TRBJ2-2	CASSLAGRVMGELFF	TGCGCCAGCAGCTTGGCCGGCAGGGTCATGGGGGAGCTGTTTTTT
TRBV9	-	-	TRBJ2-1	CASSVGSSSSYNEQFF	TGTGCCAGCAGCGTAGGTAGCAGCAGCTCCTACAATGAGCAGTTCTTC
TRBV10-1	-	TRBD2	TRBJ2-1	CASSESAGGQNEQFF	TGCGCCAGCAGTGAGTCGGCGGGGGGGCAGAATGAGCAGTTCTTC
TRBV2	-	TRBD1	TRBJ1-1	CASSEGSTGDSEAFF	TGTGCCAGCAGTGAGGGATCGACAGGGGACAGTGAAGCTTTCTTT
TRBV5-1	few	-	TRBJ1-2	CASSQQGRDYGYTF	TGCGCCAGCAGCCAGCAGGGAAGGGACTATGGCTACACCTTC
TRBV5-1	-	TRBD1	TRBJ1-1	CASSTTGRTEAFF	TGCGCCAGCAGTACGACAGGGCGGACTGAAGCTTTCTTT
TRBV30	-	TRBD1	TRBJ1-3	CAWNPGQGNTIYF	TGTGCCTGGAATCCGGGACAGGGGAACACCATATATTTT
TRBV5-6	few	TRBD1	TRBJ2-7	CASSLDRASYEQYF	TGTGCCAGCAGCCTGGACAGGGCTTCCTACGAGCAGTACTTC
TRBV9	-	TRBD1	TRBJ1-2	CASSFRQGWLNMDGYTF	TGTGCCAGCAGCTTCCGACAGGGCTGGTTGAATATGGATGGCTACACCTTC
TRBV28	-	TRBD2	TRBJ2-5	CASSLWGTSGGTQYF	TGTGCCAGCAGTTTATGGGGGACTAGCGGCGGGACCCAGTACTTC
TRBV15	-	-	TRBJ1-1	CATSRDSLRQEAFF	TGTGCCACCAGCAGAGATAGTTTGAGACAAGAAGCTTTCTTT
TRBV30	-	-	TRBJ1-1	CAWSRSLEAFF	TGTGCCTGGAGCCGGAGTTTGGAAGCTTTCTTT
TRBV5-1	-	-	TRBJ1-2	CASSQVSTDGYTF	TGCGCCAGCAGCCAGGTCTCAACAGATGGCTACACCTTC
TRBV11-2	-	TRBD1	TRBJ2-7	CASSLGDRIYEQYF	TGTGCCAGCAGCTTGGGGGACAGAATTTACGAGCAGTACTTC
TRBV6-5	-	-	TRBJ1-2	CASSYSRGGGYGYTF	TGTGCCAGCAGTTACTCAAGGGGGGGAGGCTATGGCTACACCTTC
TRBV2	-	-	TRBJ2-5	CAGNWNREETQYF	TGTGCCGGGAACTGGAACAGGGAAGAGACCCAGTACTTC
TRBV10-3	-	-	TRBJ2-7	CAISATSSYEQYF	TGTGCCATCAGCGCTACTAGTTCCTACGAGCAGTACTTC
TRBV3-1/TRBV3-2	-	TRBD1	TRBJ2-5	CASRGGTGDETQYF	TGTGCCAGCAGGGGAGGGACAGGGGACGAGACCCAGTACTTC
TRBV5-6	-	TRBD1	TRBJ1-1	CASSQDRGGEAFF	TGTGCCAGCAGCCAGGACAGGGGGGGAGAAGCTTTCTTT
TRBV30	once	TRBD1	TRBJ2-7	CASDGTGNYEQYF	TGTGCCTCGGACGGGACAGGGAACTACGAGCAGTACTTC
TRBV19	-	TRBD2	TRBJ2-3	CASRARGVSTDTQYF	TGTGCCAGTAGAGCGCGGGGGGTTAGCACAGATACGCAGTATTTT
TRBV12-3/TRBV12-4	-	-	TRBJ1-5	CASTTSEQPQHF	TGTGCCAGCACCACATCAGAACAGCCCCAGCATTTT
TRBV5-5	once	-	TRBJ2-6	CASSLEGAGANVLTF	TGTGCCAGCAGCTTGGAAGGGGCTGGGGCCAACGTCCTGACTTTC
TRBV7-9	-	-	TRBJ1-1	CAMSGGGGTEAFF	TGTGCCATGAGTGGGGGCGGTGGCACTGAAGCTTTCTTT
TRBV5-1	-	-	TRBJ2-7	CASSLAGPPYEQYF	TGCGCCAGCAGCTTGGCTGGGCCCCCCTACGAGCAGTACTTC
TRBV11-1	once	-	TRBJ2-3	CASSLATRGDTQYF	TGTGCCAGCAGCTTGGCGACTAGGGGAGATACGCAGTATTTT
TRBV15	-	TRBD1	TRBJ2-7	CATTRDRGPYEQYF	TGTGCCACCACCAGGGACAGGGGTCCCTACGAGCAGTACTTC
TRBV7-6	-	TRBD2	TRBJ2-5	CASSLGAGVRQETQYF	TGTGCCAGCAGCTTAGGCGCGGGGGTTCGTCAAGAGACCCAGTACTTC
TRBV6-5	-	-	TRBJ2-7	CASSYSGGREYEQYF	TGTGCCAGCAGTTACTCGGGGGGGCGCGAGTACGAGCAGTACTTC
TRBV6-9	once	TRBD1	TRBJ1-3	CASSYTGQGCGNTIYF	TGTGCCAGCAGTTATACGGGACAGGGGTGTGGAAACACCATATATTTT
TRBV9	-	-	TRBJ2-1	CASSSGGARGDEQFF	TGTGCCAGCAGCTCTGGGGGGGCCCGAGGGGATGAGCAGTTCTTC
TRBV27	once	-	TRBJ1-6	CASSLWAGPLHF	TGTGCCAGCAGTTTATGGGCAGGACCCCTCCACTTT
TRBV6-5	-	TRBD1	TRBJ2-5	CASGGTGDPQETQYF	TGTGCCAGCGGCGGGACAGGGGATCCCCAAGAGACCCAGTACTTC
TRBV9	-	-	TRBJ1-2	CASSVALAGDNPYGYTF	TGTGCCAGCAGCGTAGCTTTGGCAGGGGACAACCCCTATGGCTACACCTTC
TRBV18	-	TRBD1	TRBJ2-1	CASSPPGTVYNEQFF	TGTGCCAGCTCACCACCCGGGACAGTCTACAATGAGCAGTTCTTC
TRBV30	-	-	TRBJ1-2	CAWRFSGGYTF	TGTGCCTGGAGATTTTCGGGTGGCTACACCTTC
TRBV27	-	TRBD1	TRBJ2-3	CASRTGGPYTADTQYF	TGTGCCAGCAGGACAGGGGGACCTTACACGGCAGATACGCAGTATTTT
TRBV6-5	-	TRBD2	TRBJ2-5	CASSYGTSGKETQYF	TGTGCCAGCAGTTACGGGACTAGCGGCAAAGAGACCCAGTACTTC
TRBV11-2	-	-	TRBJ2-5	CASSLDWGRETQYF	TGTGCCAGCAGCTTAGATTGGGGCCGCGAGACCCAGTACTTC
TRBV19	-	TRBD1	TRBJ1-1	CASRGQPWNTEAFF	TGTGCCAGTAGGGGACAGCCTTGGAACACTGAAGCTTTCTTT
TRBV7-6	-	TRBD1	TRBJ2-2	CASSLETGGTGELFF	TGTGCCAGCAGCTTAGAAACAGGGGGGACCGGGGAGCTGTTTTTT
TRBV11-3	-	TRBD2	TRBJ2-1	CASSLAGGGNNEQFF	TGTGCCAGCAGCTTAGCTGGCGGGGGTAACAATGAGCAGTTCTTC